One sample yielded the 24 T cell receptor beta chains listed below, sequenced in a study of blood T cells in healthy people across ages. Then a second PCR, running about 6 to 12 cycles, was carried out with a sample-barcoded 5' primer and a J-beta primer mix. TCRdb independently ran MiXCR on the 5' RACE reads; one entry per CDR3 protein. The sample contains more than 500,000 distinct CDR3 sequences, roughly a quarter of which appear only once. A further study also used this sample, focusing on T cells of mothers and their children.

Sequencing was carried out using blood. The receptors shown here come from a boy younger than 10 in good health.

Of note for this clonotype: Being one base from a much bigger clone, this may be a read error. The CDR3 ends on some other residue instead of the conserved phenylalanine or tryptophan, so this is likely a read error. The V gene is TRBV13, the J gene TRBJ2-1; TRBD2 agrees at 8 bases. The CDR3 loop spans 15 amino acids. CDR1 is PRHDT, CDR2 FYEKMQ, per germline (reference sequence). V lost 7 bases and J lost 0; bases outside the gene matches: 5. In nucleotides, the CDR3 is TGTGCCAGCACCCGTGGGACTAGCTCCTACAATGAGCAGTTCTGC. As protein: CASTRGTSSYNEQFC.

Here the CDR3 DNA reads TGTGCCAGCAGCCAAGGGAGGACTAGCGGGGGCTACAATGAGCAGTTCTTC. Protein: CASSQGRTSGGYNEQFF. V gene TRBV14 combines with J gene TRBJ2-5, with 13 nucleotides matching TRBD2. The J call may be incorrect, as the DNA end agrees better with TRBJ2-1. The CDR3 is 17 amino acids. CDR1 is SGHDN and CDR2 is FVKESK in the germline V gene.

Ten or more counts support this clonotype. The chain combines TRBV5-1 with TRBJ2-1; no clear D. There are 13 residues in the CDR3. V lost 1 base to trimming and J lost 2 bases, with 4 bases between them. Germline V CDR1 and CDR2: SGHRS, YFSETQ. The CDR3 coding sequence is TGCGCCAGCAGCTTGTCCCCCTACAATGAGCAGTTCTTC. It codes for CASSLSPYNEQFF.

About this clonotype itself: One junction end does not reproduce the germline sequence, and a read error may be involved. The V and J genes are TRBV13 and TRBJ1-6; unclear D gene. The CDR3 covers 14 residues. The germline gives CDR1 PRHDT, CDR2 FYEKMQ (reference sequence). CDR3 loop: CATSLGGLNSPLHF. CDR3 sequence (DNA): TGTGCCACCAGCCTAGGAGGCCTAAATTCACCCCTCCACTTT.

This clonotype was counted only a few times. V and J are TRBV7-2 and TRBJ1-2, with a possible D match to TRBD1 (5 bases). This CDR3 region has 12 residues. CDR1 is SGHTA and CDR2 is FQGNSA in the germline V gene. Deletions cut 5 bases from V and 8 bases from J, with 12 bases between. The CDR3: CASSMEGIGYTF. DNA of the CDR3: TGTGCCAGCAGCATGGAGGGGATCGGCTACACCTTC.

The chain has TRBV7-2 and TRBJ1-5, with D maybe TRBD1 (5 bases). Germline loops: CDR1 SGHTA, CDR2 FQGNSA. The V end lost 2 bases, the J end lost 1 base, and 12 bases lay between the germline ends. This CDR3 is 16 amino acids long. In DNA form, the CDR3 reads TGTGCCAGCAGCTTAAAGGCAGGGATAAGCAATCAGCCCCAGCATTTT. It is translated as CASSLKAGISNQPQHF.

The chain uses TRBV12-3 or TRBV12-4 and TRBJ2-3; the D gene is possibly TRBD1 (5 bases). V was pared by 1 base and J by 4 bases, with 6 bases between. The CDR3 has 13 amino acids. Here the CDR3 DNA reads TGTGCCAGCAGTTTAGACAGGTCAGATACGCAGTATTTT. It yields the protein CASSLDRSDTQYF.

In nucleotides, the CDR3 is TGTGCCAGCAGCTTAAACGGGGGGCCGGAGGAGACCCAGTACTTC. This encodes CASSLNGGPEETQYF. The rearrangement uses TRBV7-9 and TRBJ2-5; tentative D call: TRBD2 (7 bases). CDR3 length: 15 amino acids. The V gene lost 2 bases and the J gene lost 5 bases, with 15 bases spanning the gap. Per the germline V gene, CDR1 is SEHNR and CDR2 is FQNEAQ (reference sequence).

This clonotype was picked up a small number of times. The genes are TRBV10-3 and TRBJ1-1, with 10 bases matching TRBD1. Looked up from germline, CDR1 is ENHRY and CDR2 is SYGVKD. V dropped 3 bases and J dropped 5; count of bases not matched to a gene: 3. The CDR3 has 14 residues. The CDR3 DNA sequence: TGTGCCATCAGTGATAGGGGACAGGGGACTGAAGCTTTCTTT. This gives the protein CAISDRGQGTEAFF.

This rearrangement joins TRBV5-1 to TRBJ2-5, with 13 nucleotides matching TRBD2. This CDR3 region has 17 residues. With 4 bases clipped from V and 3 bases from J, the junction kept 9 bases outside the gene matches. The germline gives CDR1 SGHRS, CDR2 YFSETQ. The chain's CDR3 is CASSPGRTSGREETQYF. The DNA of the CDR3 is TGCGCCAGCAGCCCGGGCAGGACTAGCGGGAGAGAAGAGACCCAGTACTTC.

The table lists this clonotype with many counts. The V gene is TRBV6-6, the J gene TRBJ2-5, with D hard to call. This CDR3 is 17 amino acids long. Germline loops: CDR1 MNHNY, CDR2 SVGAGI (reference sequence). The V gene lost 0 bases and the J gene lost 1 base, with 15 bases spanning the gap. CDR3 sequence (DNA): TGTGCCAGCAGTTACTCCCCTAGGCAGGTTCTCCAAGAGACCCAGTACTTC. Residues: CASSYSPRQVLQETQYF.

This clonotype was counted ten times or more. With a much larger clone just one base away, this may be a read error. This rearrangement joins TRBV10-1 to TRBJ2-2; the D gene is possibly TRBD2 (6 bases). CDR3 length: 14 residues. V shed 5 bases and J shed 6 bases, with 13 bases lying between them. Germline V gene lookup returns CDR1 WNHNN and CDR2 SYGVQD (reference sequence). The CDR3, as DNA: TGCGCCAGCAGTTACGGGGGAAACGCCGGGGAGCTGTTTTTT. It translates to CASSYGGNAGELFF.

In its sample, this clonotype was seen a few times. The V gene is TRBV19, the J gene TRBJ1-1; D gene uncertain. Germline CDR1 LNHDA, CDR2 SQIVND (reference sequence). V lost 3 bases and J 4 bases, leaving 9 bases between the germline ends. The CDR3 covers 13 residues. The CDR3 coding sequence is TGTGCCAGTAGTATCGTCACGAGCACTGAAGCTTTCTTT. It specifies CASSIVTSTEAFF.

The genes are TRBV29-1 and TRBJ1-2; D is perhaps TRBD1 (6 bases). Germline CDR1 SQVTM, CDR2 ANQGSEA. CDR3 length equals 11 residues. With 8 bases removed from V and 6 bases from J, the gap between germline ends came to 13 bases. CDR3 loop: CSLQGEDGYTF. In DNA form, the CDR3 reads TGCAGCTTACAGGGTGAGGATGGCTACACCTTC.

V and J are TRBV5-1 and TRBJ2-7; possibly TRBD1 or TRBD2 for D (5 bases each). CDR1 is SGHRS, CDR2 YFSETQ, per germline. The CDR3 is 15 residues long. V was shortened by 3 bases and J by 6 bases, with 19 bases between the two germline ends. The CDR3 protein is CASSSSGALGVEQYF. The CDR3 DNA is TGCGCCAGCAGCTCTTCCGGGGCCCTGGGGGTCGAGCAGTACTTC.

V gene TRBV5-1 combines with J gene TRBJ2-7; 7 nucleotides align to TRBD2. J was trimmed by 3 bases and V by 4 bases; bases with no gene match: 10. Germline values: CDR1 SGHRS, CDR2 YFSETQ. There are 15 residues in the CDR3. The CDR3: CASSLLRSGDYEQYF. DNA of the CDR3: TGCGCCAGCAGCCTACTACGGAGCGGGGACTACGAGCAGTACTTC.

In its sample, this clonotype was seen once. A read error may account for a junction end that differs from germline. This chain connects TRBV27 to TRBJ1-5, with 7 positions matching TRBD1. Germline CDR1 is MNHEY and CDR2 is SMNVEV (reference sequence). The CDR3 consists of 15 residues. This CDR3 is CASSPRQGSIQPQHF. The CDR3 coding sequence is TGTGCCAGCAGCCCGAGACAGGGTAGCATTCAGCCCCAGCATTTT.

The chain has TRBV9 and TRBJ1-3; the D is unclear. Trimming cost V 4 bases and J 3 bases, with 14 bases left between them. From germline, CDR1 is SGDLS and CDR2 YYNGEE. The CDR3 sequence is 15 residues long. The CDR3 is CASSPEANHGNTIYF. The CDR3 DNA is TGTGCCAGCAGCCCCGAGGCGAATCATGGAAACACCATATATTTT.

This clonotype came up once. The germline gene is not matched at one end of the junction; a read error may be the cause. The chain combines TRBV12-3 or TRBV12-4 with TRBJ2-3; 8 bases are shared with TRBD2. This CDR3 spans 15 amino acids. CDR3 region: CASSLPGGSADTQYF. The DNA for the CDR3 is TGTGCTAGCAGTTTGCCGGGGGGGAGCGCAGATACGCAGTATTTT.

V usage is TRBV12-3 or TRBV12-4 and J usage is TRBJ2-7; maybe TRBD1 (5 bases). This CDR3 has 14 residues. V lost 6 bases to trimming and J lost 0 bases, with 12 bases between them. The CDR3, as DNA: TGTGCCAGCAGGACTGGGGCCAGCTCCTACGAGCAGTACTTC. Amino acid sequence: CASRTGASSYEQYF.

This clonotype showed up just a few times. The rearrangement links TRBV28 to TRBJ2-7; D gene uncertain. V gave up 3 bases and J gave up 3 bases, with 12 bases separating them. This CDR3 has 14 residues. Germline V gene data show CDR1 as MDHEN and CDR2 as SYDVKM. The CDR3 region has the DNA TGTGCCAGCAGTTTCAATCCAGCCAGCTACGAGCAGTACTTC. Its protein is CASSFNPASYEQYF. The full variable domain, rest sourced from reference TRBV28 and TRBJ2-7, is DVKVTQSSRYLVKRTGEKVFLECVQDMDHENMFWYRQDPGLGLRLIYFSYDVKMKEKGDIPEGYSVSREKKERFSLILESASTNQTSMYLCASSFNPASYEQYFGPGTRLTVT.

This clonotype was recorded a few times. The CDR3 here is CASSYFGRGQETQYF. The CDR3 DNA reads as TGTGCCAGCAGTTACTTCGGACGGGGCCAAGAGACCCAGTACTTC. This chain joins TRBV6-5 and TRBJ2-5; D is possibly TRBD2 (5 bases). V was shortened by 1 base and J by 1 base, with 10 bases between the two germline ends. The CDR3 length is 15 residues. Germline CDR1 and CDR2: MNHEY and SVGAGI.

This clonotype has more than one count but fewer than ten. The junction departs from the called germline gene at one end, perhaps through a read error. The chain links TRBV4-2 to TRBJ1-1; the D gene is possibly TRBD1 (5 bases). This CDR3 is 13 amino acids long. Per germline, CDR1 LGHNA and CDR2 YNFKEQ. This CDR3 is CASSQDLGTETFF. CDR3 nucleotides: TGTGCCAGCAGCCAAGATTTGGGGACTGAAACTTTCTTT.

The rearrangement links TRBV5-5 to TRBJ2-4; D gene ambiguous. The length of the CDR3 is 11 residues. V lost 0 bases to trimming and J lost 13 bases, with 8 bases between them. Looked up from germline, CDR1 is SGHKS and CDR2 is YYEKEE (reference sequence). The DNA of the CDR3 is TGTGCCAGCAGCTTGGACAGTCTGCAGTACTTC. Translating it yields CASSLDSLQYF.